Listed below are T cell receptor beta chains from one sample, sequenced in a study of PD-L1 blockade in urothelial cancer. Repertoires were generated with immunoSEQ multiplex PCR, while TCRdb's copy carries only in-frame clones and drops some. The data contain around 100,000 clones, approximately 90% of them seen just once; the ten biggest clones take up approximately 3.8%. The sample here was PBMCs, taken around atezolizumab (anti-PD-L1) treatment. Source of these receptors: a man between 60 and 70 years old with urothelial cancer. CDR3s include the opening cysteine and the closing phenylalanine or tryptophan. Each record gives: CDR3 protein, clone size, D gene, J gene, V gene, CDR3 length. A D gene is named only where the DNA matches it firmly. The size field is filled for only some rows; it gives once, few, many or a size class.

CASSLAEADTQYF	NA	NA	TRBJ2-3	TRBV7-3	13
CASGLLGSTYEQYF	once	NA	TRBJ2-7	TRBV28	14
CASLPQDRGNSNQPQHF	NA	NA	TRBJ1-5	TRBV5-1	17
CASSSPGTEITDTQYF	NA	TRBD1	TRBJ2-3	TRBV5-5	16
CASSPRRDRGTYEQYF	NA	TRBD1	TRBJ2-7	TRBV7-9	16
CASSIVRGNSYEQYF	NA	NA	TRBJ2-7	TRBV19	15
CASSEVNCRDRGLTGELFF	NA	TRBD1	TRBJ2-2	TRBV6-4	19
CASRRTFSGGAVVNEQFF	NA	TRBD2	TRBJ2-1	TRBV11-2	18
CASSTGTGNYGYTF	once	TRBD1	TRBJ1-2	TRBV7-2	14
CASSPRGLEKTQYF	NA	TRBD1	TRBJ2-5	TRBV13	14
CASSSSGGYGNTIYF	NA	NA	TRBJ1-3	TRBV7-2	15
CASSLVQGVEAFF	NA	TRBD1	TRBJ1-1	TRBV7-2	13
CASSQDRAGELFF	NA	NA	TRBJ2-2	TRBV4-3	13
CSAGLTQTQYF	NA	NA	TRBJ2-5	TRBV29-1	11
CASSPSNTEAFF	few	NA	TRBJ1-1	TRBV18	12
CASSGGTGNTEAFF	NA	TRBD1	TRBJ1-1	TRBV7-2	14
CASTLYYGYGYTF	NA	NA	TRBJ1-2	TRBV2	13
CASTGRLGYEQYF	NA	NA	TRBJ2-7	TRBV2	13
CASSGAGQGAGGYTF	NA	TRBD1	TRBJ1-2	TRBV25-1	15
CAWSVRSGGGWTSGRAPREQYF	once	TRBD2	TRBJ2-7	TRBV30	22